This T cell receptor (beta chain) was identified in a study of blood T cell repertoires in COVID-19. In the study overall: Sites in the United States, Italy and Spain provided acute and convalescent COVID-19 samples.

The CDR3 totals 15 residues. The germline gives CDR1 SGDLS, CDR2 YYNGEE. V was cut by 3 bases and J by 3 bases, with 12 bases left in between. Seattle enrolled patients during active infection and tracked them longitudinally. Libraries were prepared by immunoSEQ multiplex PCR; TCRdb keeps only in-frame clonotypes and omits some of them. Altogether about 160,000 clones are present, around nine tenths being singletons, with the ten largest covering about a tenth. Material: peripheral blood. This clonotype was obtained from a woman in her sixties or seventies with COVID-19, enrolled during active disease. The J gene is TRBJ1-4, the V gene TRBV9; TRBD1 is a possible D gene (6 bases). The CDR3 spells CASSAYREANEKLFF. The CDR3, as DNA: TGTGCCAGCAGCGCCTACAGGGAAGCTAATGAAAAACTGTTTTTT. The full variable domain, rest sourced from reference TRBV9 and TRBJ1-4, is DSGVTQTPKHLITATGQRVTLRCSPRSGDLSVYWYQQSLDQGLQFLIQYYNGEERAKGNILERFSAQQFPDLHSELNLSSLELGDSALYFCASSAYREANEKLFFGSGTQLSVL.